This T cell receptor beta chain was captured in a study of blood T cell repertoires in COVID-19. Study as a whole: Acute and convalescent COVID-19 samples came from the United States, Italy and Spain. Nucleic acid was either cDNA or gDNA, and it came from T cells, B-cell-depleted T cells, or PBMCs.

Seattle patients were enrolled during active infection and followed longitudinally. This clone came up once. The method was immunoSEQ multiplex PCR; TCRdb's version includes in-frame clones alone and lacks a portion of them. Of 150,000 to 200,000 clones listed, 82% are singletons. The CDR3 spans 11 residues. V usage is TRBV21-1 and J usage is TRBJ2-1; TRBD2, as called in the table, went unchecked against the DNA. TRBV21-1 is a pseudogene. The sample consisted of peripheral blood. The source of this sequence is a woman aged 60-70 years with COVID-19, enrolled during active disease. CDR3 sequence: CASSSSGSPFF. CDR3 DNA sequence: TGTGCCAGCAGCTCTAGCGGGAGCCCGTTCTTC.